These 18 T cell receptor beta chains originate from one sample sequenced in a study of Graves' ophthalmopathy and Graves' hyperthyroidism (dated by TCRdb to between 2018 and 2020). Sequenced on an Illumina HiSeq 2000. For repertoire sequencing, TCR beta CDR3 regions were amplified from RNA transcripts. The first round was an RT-PCR using HTBI primers with the Qiagen OneStep RT-PCR kit, and this first round was followed by a second-round multiplex PCR, then size selection and purification. Clones were called with MiXCR by TCRdb after fastp trimmed the public reads at Q25, and only in-frame beta chains were retained. All rows with the same CDR3 protein become a single entry with the most common DNA and genes. The sample has 150,000 to 200,000 distinct CDR3 sequences on record, 35% to 50% of them singletons. Less than 9.5% of the sample is held by the ten biggest clonotypes. The sequencing input was peripheral blood. These receptors all stem from a man aged 30 to 39 with Graves' ophthalmopathy. Donor details come from another sample of the same person, matched by shared clones.

This chain uses TRBV6-1 with TRBJ2-7; TRBD2 aligns across 11 bases. The CDR3 is 16 residues long. Germline V lookup: CDR1 MNHNS, CDR2 SASEGT. V dropped 5 bases and J dropped 5; count of bases not matched to a gene: 11. In DNA, the CDR3 is TGTGCCAGCAGTACACTAGCGGGAGTTCAGGGGAACGAGCAGTACTTC. Translation: CASSTLAGVQGNEQYF.

This clonotype was counted at least ten times. The J gene is TRBJ1-2, the V gene TRBV28; TRBD1 is a possible D gene (6 bases). There are 12 residues in the CDR3. V was trimmed by 8 bases and J by 4 bases, leaving 11 bases between them. Germline V gene data show CDR1 as MDHEN and CDR2 as SYDVKM. The CDR3 bases are TGTGCCAGCGGGGGGCTCGGCTATGGCTACACCTTC. Translated: CASGGLGYGYTF.

This clonotype occurred many times. One end of the junction fails to match germline, which may point to a read error. The V call is TRBV30, the J call TRBJ1-1; D not certain. Germline assignment: CDR1 GTSNPN and CDR2 SVGIG (reference sequence). The CDR3 has 11 residues. CDR3 loop: CAWSVEESRIF. In DNA form, the CDR3 reads TGTGCCTGGAGTGTAGAGGAATCCCGGATCTTT.

The chain carries TRBV11-2 and TRBJ1-6; D unresolved. CDR3 length: 15 amino acids. Between the trimmed V and J ends, which lost 0 bases and 4 bases, there was a span of 7 bases. The germline CDR1 and CDR2 sequences are SGHAT and FQNNGV. CDR3 amino acids: CASSLEQNYNSPLHF. In DNA form, the CDR3 reads TGTGCCAGCAGCTTAGAACAGAATTATAATTCACCCCTCCACTTT.

As DNA, the CDR3 is TGTGCCAGCAGTCGGGGGGGACAGGGGGATGAGCAGTACTTC. Residues: CASSRGGQGDEQYF. V is TRBV12-3 or TRBV12-4 and J is TRBJ2-7; 11 bases map to TRBD1. The CDR3 consists of 14 residues. V shed 5 bases, J shed 7 bases, and the junction held 7 bases outside the gene matches.

V gene TRBV6-1 combines with J gene TRBJ2-7; 7 nucleotides align to TRBD2. CDR3 length: 15 amino acids. V shed 1 base and J 3 bases; nucleotides not matched to a gene: 6. CDR1 and CDR2 from the germline V gene are MNHNS and SASEGT. The CDR3 DNA is TGTGCCAGCAGTGAAGGCGGGAGTATGGTCTACGAGCAGTACTTC. It codes for CASSEGGSMVYEQYF.

This rearrangement joins TRBV12-3 or TRBV12-4 to TRBJ1-1; D gene uncertain. V lost 3 bases and J lost 0, with 5 bases in between. The CDR3 is 13 residues long. The CDR3 reads CASSFFMNTEAFF. For the CDR3, the DNA is TGTGCCAGCAGTTTTTTCATGAACACTGAAGCTTTCTTT.

The V gene is TRBV29-1, the J gene TRBJ2-7; the match to TRBD2 covers 14 bases. V trimming: 6 bases; J trimming: 2 bases; junction bases outside the gene matches: 18. CDR1 SQVTM and CDR2 ANQGSEA come from the germline V gene. The CDR3 loop spans 19 amino acids. CDR3 in amino acids: CSVQPLGTSGSYPTYEQYF. CDR3 sequence (DNA): TGCAGCGTCCAGCCCTTGGGGACTAGCGGGAGTTACCCCACCTACGAGCAGTACTTC.

The chain joins TRBV28 to TRBJ2-7; 7 bases fit TRBD1. The CDR3 loop spans 14 amino acids. Germline V gives CDR1 MDHEN, CDR2 SYDVKM. V lost 7 bases, J lost 3 bases, and 9 bases stayed unmatched. The CDR3 reads CASMPQGIIYEQYF. The CDR3 DNA reads as TGTGCCAGCATGCCACAGGGGATTATCTACGAGCAGTACTTC.

This chain uses TRBV12-3 or TRBV12-4 with TRBJ2-7, with D unresolved. This CDR3 has 14 amino acids. The germline V and J ends were trimmed by 4 bases and 0 bases, with 10 bases remaining between them. The CDR3 nucleotides read TGTGCCAGCAGTTACCAGCCAAGCTCCTACGAGCAGTACTTC. Translation: CASSYQPSSYEQYF.

The chain has TRBV20-1 and TRBJ2-5; possible D gene TRBD1, 5 bases. Between the trimmed V and J ends, which lost 3 bases and 3 bases, there was a span of 14 bases. The CDR3 runs to 14 residues. From germline, CDR1 is DFQATT and CDR2 SNEGSKA (reference sequence). The CDR3 region has the DNA TGCAGTGCTAGTGTTAGGACAACAAAAGAGACCCAGTACTTC. Protein: CSASVRTTKETQYF.

This clonotype was found many times. The rearrangement joins TRBV20-1 to TRBJ2-7, with 9 bases fitting TRBD1. CDR3 length: 18 residues. V was clipped by 0 bases and J by 0 bases; unmatched bases: 12. Germline assignment: CDR1 DFQATT and CDR2 SNEGSKA (reference sequence). The CDR3 region has the DNA TGCAGTGCTAGAGATAGGAACAGGGGGCTGAGGGTCTCCTACGAGCAGTACTTC. It encodes CSARDRNRGLRVSYEQYF.

This clonotype occurred many times. The V and J genes are TRBV5-1 and TRBJ2-5; 9 nucleotides line up with TRBD2. V gave up 4 bases and J gave up 4 bases; unmatched junction bases: 11. This CDR3 has 16 amino acids. Germline-derived CDR1 and CDR2 are SGHRS and YFSETQ. The CDR3 region has the DNA TGCGCCAGCAGCCCGGCGGGTAGCGGGAGTCTAGAGACCCAGTACTTC. This encodes CASSPAGSGSLETQYF.

This clonotype was recorded many times. The chain recombines TRBV19 with TRBJ1-2, with 8 bases that match TRBD1. This CDR3 spans 17 amino acids. Germline V gene sequence: CDR1 LNHDA, CDR2 SQIVND (reference sequence). Unmatched junction bases numbered 12, after V lost 4 bases and J lost 2 bases. CDR3 sequence reads: CASSTSFWDRKNYGYTF. CDR3 sequence (DNA): TGTGCCAGTAGTACGTCTTTCTGGGACAGGAAGAACTATGGCTACACCTTC.

The J gene is TRBJ2-7, the V gene TRBV7-2; 9 bases line up with TRBD1. The length of the CDR3 is 15 residues. The J segment lost 5 bases and the V segment lost 1 base, leaving 6 bases of the junction unmatched. Germline CDR1 and CDR2: SGHTA and FQGNSA. The CDR3 DNA reads TGTGCCAGCAGCTTAGTCCCCGGGACAGGGAACGAGCAGTACTTC. Translated, it gives CASSLVPGTGNEQYF.

The chain uses TRBV20-1 and TRBJ1-6; 8 bases map to TRBD1. This CDR3 region has 16 residues. Germline CDR1 and CDR2: DFQATT and SNEGSKA (reference sequence). J lost 4 bases, V lost 5 bases, and 10 bases had no gene match. CDR3 bases: TGCAGTGCTTATAAAGAGGACAGGGATTATAATTCACCCCTCCACTTT. Its protein product is CSAYKEDRDYNSPLHF.

This clonotype appeared many times. The genes are TRBV6-1 and TRBJ1-6; no firm D call. Between the trimmed V and J ends, which lost 6 bases and 7 bases, there was a span of 10 bases. The V gene's germline CDR1 is MNHNS and CDR2 SASEGT. The CDR3 is made up of 13 amino acids. The CDR3 coding sequence is TGTGCCAGCAGCCAGGAGAAGAATTCACCCCTCCACTTT. This gives the protein CASSQEKNSPLHF.

This clonotype was seen at least ten times. The V and J genes are TRBV7-2 and TRBJ2-5; D perhaps matches TRBD1 (6 bases). The CDR3 runs to 14 residues. V lost 2 bases to trimming and J lost 4 bases, with 11 bases between them. Germline values: CDR1 SGHTA, CDR2 FQGNSA. CDR3 sequence (DNA): TGTGCCAGCAGCTTACAGGGGTTGGGAGAGACCCAGTACTTC. This codes for CASSLQGLGETQYF.